This T cell receptor (beta chain) was sequenced in a study of cytomegalovirus exposure and HLA in healthy donors. Study-wide results and limits: According to a later analysis, donors in an Asian-associated ancestry cluster reportedly had fewer N-insertions than the approximately 720-donor mean. Later analysis revealed greater clonal expansion in HLA-associated TCR beta chains than in equally common others. In a later analysis, TCR beta V- and J-gene trimming was associated with a missense DCLRE1C variant.

As regards this clone: Its cognate antigen is unknown.

The study ran its PCR with 60 Vbeta and 13 Jbeta primers. The table came from immunoSEQ multiplex PCR; TCRdb's copy has only in-frame clones and leaves some out. The table lists about 130,000 clones, 70% to 75% of them singletons, with approximately 3.1% in the top ten. Germline trimming cut 1 base from V and 7 bases from J; bases unmatched to any gene: 10. The CDR3 consists of 15 residues. Germline V gene sequence: CDR1 SGHRS, CDR2 YFSETQ. The chain uses TRBV5-1 and TRBJ2-7; 8 bases fit TRBD1. The sequenced sample was PBMCs. This TCR was sampled from a man aged 25 to 40 in good health and CMV-seronegative. The CDR3 loop is CASSLSAGGPMEQYF. The CDR3 nucleotides read TGCGCCAGCAGCTTGTCGGCAGGGGGCCCAATGGAGCAGTACTTC.